The 20 T cell receptor beta chains reported below all come from one sample, sequenced in a study of blood T cell repertoires in COVID-19. Data came from immunoSEQ multiplex PCR; TCRdb stores just in-frame clones and leaves some out. The table has about 64,000 clones, more than 75% seen once. Sample: PBMCs or T cells enriched from blood (not recorded which). Receptors originate from a woman aged 40 to 49 who had recovered from COVID-19.

The J gene is TRBJ1-1, the V gene TRBV6-5; tentative D call: TRBD1 (6 bases). Germline CDR1 reads MNHEY; CDR2 reads SVGAGI. CDR3 length: 14 residues. Deletions cut 2 bases from V and 0 bases from J, with 7 bases between. CDR3 loop: CASSYRGMNTEAFF. The CDR3 DNA follows: TGTGCCAGCAGTTACAGGGGGATGAACACTGAAGCTTTCTTT.

The rearrangement joins TRBV7-7 to TRBJ2-7, with D possibly being TRBD1 (6 bases). Germline V gives CDR1 SSHAT, CDR2 FNYEAQ (reference sequence). CDR3 length equals 14 residues. V lost 5 bases and J 2 bases, leaving 13 bases between the germline ends. This CDR3 reads CASSPRQAPYEQYF. The CDR3 DNA is TGTGCCAGCAGCCCAAGACAGGCCCCCTACGAGCAGTACTTC.

The chain combines TRBV19 with TRBJ2-1; TRBD2 agrees at 7 bases. This CDR3 has 12 amino acids. Germline CDR1 LNHDA, CDR2 SQIVND (reference sequence). V was clipped by 3 bases and J by 9 bases; unmatched bases: 2. CDR3: CASSIREGEQFF. The CDR3 DNA reads TGTGCCAGTAGTATCAGGGAGGGTGAGCAGTTCTTC.

The chain couples TRBV9 to TRBJ1-4, with 7 nucleotides matching TRBD1. The V segment lost 0 bases and the J segment 2 bases; nucleotides outside the gene matches: 4. There are 16 residues in the CDR3. Germline lookup yields CDR1 SGDLS and CDR2 YYNGEE. The CDR3 DNA reads TGTGCCAGCAGCGTAGAAGGGGGCGCGACTAATGAAAAACTGTTTTTT. It encodes CASSVEGGATNEKLFF.

The chain links TRBV6-6 to TRBJ2-4; 8 nucleotides agree with TRBD1. Germline CDR1 reads MNHNY; CDR2 reads SVGAGI (reference sequence). Trimming took 7 bases from V and 4 from J; bases not matched to a gene: 6. The CDR3 contains 14 residues. CDR3 sequence (DNA): TGTGCCAGCACGGAAGGACAGGGAAAAAACATTCAGTACTTC. It yields the protein CASTEGQGKNIQYF.

J is TRBJ2-3 and V is TRBV9, with 8 positions matching TRBD1. Trimming cost V 0 bases and J 5 bases; bases outside gene matches: 14. The CDR3 covers 18 residues. Germline V CDR1 and CDR2: SGDLS, YYNGEE. The DNA of the CDR3 is TGTGCCAGCAGCGTAGAGGATACCTGGACAGGGTCGATAGATACGCAGTATTTT. This gives the protein CASSVEDTWTGSIDTQYF. Drawing the rest from reference TRBV9 and TRBJ2-3, the complete variable domain is DSGVTQTPKHLITATGQRVTLRCSPRSGDLSVYWYQQSLDQGLQFLIQYYNGEERAKGNILERFSAQQFPDLHSELNLSSLELGDSALYFCASSVEDTWTGSIDTQYFGPGTRLTVL.

V is TRBV25-1 and J is TRBJ1-1; the match to TRBD1 covers 10 bases. Trimming at V came to 4 bases and at J to 6 bases, leaving 11 bases not matched to a gene. The CDR3 totals 16 residues. The germline V gene has CDR1 MGHDK and CDR2 SYGVNS. The CDR3 protein is CASSVGLRDRGAEAFF. The CDR3, as DNA: TGTGCCAGCAGTGTCGGGTTAAGGGACAGGGGCGCTGAAGCTTTCTTT.

CDR3 region: CASSMAINTGELFF. CDR3 DNA sequence: TGTGCCAGTAGTATGGCAATTAACACCGGGGAGCTGTTTTTT. This rearrangement joins TRBV19 to TRBJ2-2; D remains ambiguous. Germline values: CDR1 LNHDA, CDR2 SQIVND (reference sequence). V dropped 3 bases and J dropped 2 bases, with 7 bases sitting between them. CDR3 length equals 14 residues.

The rearrangement links TRBV5-1 to TRBJ1-1, with no clear D. Trimming left V 0 bases short and J 2 bases short, with 2 bases between. Per germline, CDR1 SGHRS and CDR2 YFSETQ. The CDR3 contains 12 residues. The CDR3, as DNA: TGCGCCAGCAGCTTGGTAAACACTGAAGCTTTCTTT. Translation: CASSLVNTEAFF. Based on the CDR3 plus reference TRBV5-1 and TRBJ1-1, the full variable domain is KAGVTQTPRYLIKTRGQQVTLSCSPISGHRSVSWYQQTPGQGLQFLFEYFSETQRNKGNFPGRFSGRQFSNSRSEMNVSTLELGDSALYLCASSLVNTEAFFGQGTRLTVV.

CDR3 bases: TGTGCCAGCAGCTTACCAACAGGGAGATTGTCCTACAATGAGCAGTTCTTC. This codes for CASSLPTGRLSYNEQFF. The gene calls are TRBV5-6 and TRBJ2-1; D perhaps matches TRBD1 (6 bases). Germline lookup yields CDR1 SGHDT and CDR2 YYEEEE. The CDR3 is 17 residues long. Between the trimmed V and J ends, which lost 2 bases and 1 base, there was a span of 16 bases.

The rearrangement links TRBV28 to TRBJ1-2; TRBD1 is a possible D gene (5 bases). The CDR3 is made up of 15 amino acids. V was cut by 3 bases and J by 2 bases, with 13 bases left in between. The germline V gene has CDR1 MDHEN and CDR2 SYDVKM. This CDR3 is CASSFPPRGNYGYTF. The CDR3 nucleotides are TGTGCCAGCAGTTTTCCCCCCCGGGGGAACTATGGCTACACCTTC.

CDR3 DNA: TGTGCCAGCAGCGTAGCCCTGGCTTCGAACACTGAAGCTTTCTTT. It translates to CASSVALASNTEAFF. This chain links TRBV9 with TRBJ1-1; D unclear. The V and J ends lost 0 bases and 1 base respectively, with 10 bases between them. Germline V CDR1 and CDR2: SGDLS, YYNGEE. CDR3 size: 15 residues.

CDR3 in DNA: TGTGCCAGCAGCTTTTCTGCAGACTCGAACACTGAAGCTTTCTTT. This sequence encodes CASSFSADSNTEAFF. The rearrangement joins TRBV11-2 to TRBJ1-1; D unresolved. Looked up from germline, CDR1 is SGHAT and CDR2 is FQNNGV. The V end lost 3 bases, the J end lost 1 base, and 12 bases lay between the germline ends. The CDR3 has 15 residues.

The V call is TRBV5-4, the J call TRBJ2-2; D is uncertain. With 0 bases removed from V and 3 bases from J, the gap between germline ends came to 9 bases. There are 15 residues in the CDR3. Germline CDR1 SGHNT, CDR2 YYREEE (reference sequence). In DNA form, the CDR3 reads TGTGCCAGCAGCTTGGGGTCAGAACACACCGGGGAGCTGTTTTTT. This translates into CASSLGSEHTGELFF.

This rearrangement joins TRBV19 to TRBJ1-2, with 7 bases identical to TRBD1. There are 14 residues in the CDR3. With V trimmed by 4 bases and J by 4 bases, 6 bases remained unmatched. The germline V gene encodes CDR1 LNHDA and CDR2 SQIVND (reference sequence). For the CDR3, the DNA is TGTGCCAGTAGTACCCCACAGGGGACCTATGGCTACACCTTC. Protein sequence: CASSTPQGTYGYTF.

Points on this clone: The identical CDR3 is also encoded by other nucleotide sequences in the sample. This chain connects TRBV19 to TRBJ1-5; no definite D call. The V end was cut by 3 bases, the J end by 0 bases, with 9 bases between. Germline assignment: CDR1 LNHDA and CDR2 SQIVND (reference sequence). There are 15 residues in the CDR3. CDR3: CASSIGGLSNQPQHF. Here the CDR3 DNA reads TGTGCCAGTAGTATTGGCGGCCTTAGCAATCAGCCCCAGCATTTT.

The CDR3 protein is CASRPRGAQEKLFF. In DNA form, the CDR3 reads TGTGCCAGCAGACCACGGGGGGCGCAGGAAAAACTGTTTTTT. The rearrangement links TRBV21-1 to TRBJ1-4. TRBV21-1 is termed a pseudogene. The CDR3 has 14 residues.

This chain links TRBV11-2 with TRBJ2-3, with D perhaps TRBD1 (6 bases). Germline V gene lookup returns CDR1 SGHAT and CDR2 FQNNGV. The CDR3 is made up of 14 amino acids. V dropped 5 bases and J dropped 4 bases, with 13 bases sitting between them. The CDR3 DNA follows: TGTGCCAGCAGCCGGGGACAAGCCCCAGATACGCAGTATTTT. As protein: CASSRGQAPDTQYF.

The rearrangement uses TRBV6-5 and TRBJ1-1; 9 nucleotides align to TRBD1. J lost 1 base, V lost 4 bases, and 7 bases had no gene match. The germline V gene has CDR1 MNHEY and CDR2 SVGAGI. The CDR3 totals 16 residues. The CDR3 spells CASSWTGANRNTEAFF. The CDR3 DNA follows: TGTGCCAGCAGTTGGACAGGGGCTAATCGGAACACTGAAGCTTTCTTT.

This clone was found a few times. V is TRBV7-9 and J is TRBJ2-2; TRBD1 matches 7 bases. The CDR3 has 15 amino acids. The junction had 4 bases not matched to a gene; V was cut back by 5 bases and J by 1 base. Germline assignment: CDR1 SEHNR and CDR2 FQNEAQ (reference sequence). CDR3 region: CASSIRTGNTGELFF. Written as DNA, the CDR3 is TGTGCCAGCAGCATCAGGACAGGGAACACCGGGGAGCTGTTTTTT.